This T cell receptor (beta chain) derives from a study of CD8+CD57+ T cells in acquired aplastic anemia. Study at large: Quantities of DNA derived from sorted CD4+ and CD8+ cells averaged approximately 3.5 ug.

This clonotype has a handful of counts. TCR beta VDJ and CDR3 profiling used genomic DNA as template. TCRdb analysed the reads with MiXCR anew, one entry per CDR3 protein. The sample includes just over 450,000 distinct CDR3 sequences, around a third seen only once; the top ten take roughly 0.89%. The authors sequenced patients whose flow cytometry had shown CD8+CD57+ cell expansion. The sequencing input was sorted CD4+, CD8+, or CD8+CD57+ T cells (not recorded which) from PBMCs. The receptor was isolated from a human donor with aplastic anemia.

CDR3 sequence: CSAIQAPLRDTEAFF. For the CDR3, the DNA is TGCAGTGCCATACAGGCTCCCCTAAGGGACACTGAAGCTTTCTTT. The gene calls are TRBV20-1 and TRBJ1-1, with D possibly TRBD1 on 5 matching bases. Germline CDR1 DFQATT, CDR2 SNEGSKA (reference sequence). V was clipped by 6 bases and J by 3 bases, with 20 bases between them. The CDR3 is 15 amino acids.